The 13 T cell receptor beta chains below come from one sample, sequenced in a study of T cell repertoires in cytomegalovirus infection. No antigen has been identified for these receptors. TCRdb recomputed calls from the reads with MiXCR, one row per CDR3 protein. Of about 120,000 distinct CDR3 sequences in the sample, over 9% were seen once. Material for sequencing was PBMCs, sequenced either directly or after in vitro stimulation (not recorded which). These receptor sequences come from a human donor in good health (CMV status not recorded). Some clones in this sample may be carry-over from other donors' samples.

This clonotype has at least ten counts. CDR3 loop: CASSPGTSGKRTNEQFF. The CDR3 DNA reads TGTGCCAGCTCACCCGGGACTAGCGGGAAACGAACCAATGAGCAGTTCTTC. The chain joins TRBV18 to TRBJ2-1; 13 bases match TRBD2. The germline V gene has CDR1 KGHSH and CDR2 LQKENI. The J segment lost 6 bases and the V segment lost 3 bases, leaving 8 bases of the junction unmatched. CDR3 length: 17 residues.

This clonotype was seen at least ten times. This chain uses TRBV15 with TRBJ2-4; 7 nucleotides agree with TRBD2. CDR3 length: 19 residues. J lost 2 bases, V lost 6 bases, and 19 bases had no gene match. The germline V gene encodes CDR1 LNHNV and CDR2 YYDKDF (reference sequence). In nucleotides, the CDR3 is TGTGCCACCAGAAGGTTGGGCGGGGGTTGGAGTATTACCAAAAACATTCAGTACTTC. It translates to CATRRLGGGWSITKNIQYF.

This clonotype was seen ten or more times. This rearrangement joins TRBV12-3 or TRBV12-4 to TRBJ2-2; D is possibly TRBD1 (5 bases). This CDR3 comprises 13 residues. Trimming removed 5 bases at V and 4 bases at J, with 8 bases between. Here the CDR3 DNA reads TGTGCCAGCAGTACCAGGGTCACCGGGGAGCTGTTTTTT. It is translated as CASSTRVTGELFF.

This clonotype showed up many times. This sequence joins TRBV7-8 and TRBJ2-7; possibly TRBD1 or TRBD2 for D (6 bases each). This CDR3 contains 14 residues. CDR1 SGHVS and CDR2 FQNEAQ come from the germline V gene. The V end was cut by 8 bases, the J end by 2 bases, with 16 bases between. Here the CDR3 reads CASRPAGEAYEQYF. In nucleotides, the CDR3 is TGTGCCAGCCGACCCGCAGGGGAGGCCTACGAGCAGTACTTC.

Concerning this clonotype: Since a much larger clone is just one base distant, this may be a read error. The chain carries TRBV10-3 and TRBJ2-1; 12 nucleotides align to TRBD2. There are 14 residues in the CDR3. J lost 6 bases, V lost 5 bases, and 2 bases had no gene match. Germline lookup yields CDR1 ENHRY and CDR2 SYGVKD. The CDR3 loop reads CAISLAGGGNEQFF. Here the CDR3 DNA reads TGTGCCATCAGTCTAGCGGGAGGGGGCAATGAGCAGTTCTTC.

This clonotype occurred a few times. CDR3 loop: CASSLYFGDTQYF. In DNA form, the CDR3 reads TGCGCCAGCAGCCTCTATTTCGGGGATACGCAGTATTTT. The rearrangement links TRBV4-3 to TRBJ2-3; D uncertain. There are 13 residues in the CDR3. The germline gives CDR1 LGHNA, CDR2 YSLEER. V was clipped by 4 bases and J by 6 bases, with 11 bases between them.

Only a few counts were recorded for this clonotype. This chain joins TRBV7-9 and TRBJ1-3; D gene unclear. Germline V lookup: CDR1 SEHNR, CDR2 FQNEAQ (reference sequence). This CDR3 spans 15 amino acids. V gave up 10 bases and J gave up 0 bases, with 16 bases separating them. CDR3 region: CATSLGQVSGNTIYF. The CDR3 bases are TGTGCCACCTCGCTAGGGCAGGTCTCTGGAAACACCATATATTTT.

This clonotype showed up just a few times. This sequence joins TRBV15 and TRBJ2-5, with D uncertain. CDR1 LNHNV and CDR2 YYDKDF come from the germline V gene (reference sequence). This CDR3 region has 13 residues. The V end lost 3 bases, the J end lost 4 bases, and 9 bases lay between the germline ends. The CDR3 nucleotides read TGTGCCACCAGCAGGAAGGCGCCAGAGACCCAGTACTTC. It translates to CATSRKAPETQYF. The complete variable domain, with remaining parts taken from reference TRBV15 and TRBJ2-5, reads DAMVIQNPRYQVTQFGKPVTLSCSQTLNHNVMYWYQQKSSQAPKLLFHYYDKDFNNEADTPDNFQSRRPNTSFCFLDIRSPGLGDTAMYLCATSRKAPETQYFGPGTRLLVL.

The rearrangement links TRBV12-3 or TRBV12-4 to TRBJ1-2; 8 positions agree with TRBD1. The J segment lost 6 bases and the V segment lost 4 bases, leaving 10 bases of the junction unmatched. The CDR3 has 15 amino acids. Written as DNA, the CDR3 is TGTGCCAGCAGTTGGGGAGAGCAGGGGGCAAATGGCTACACCTTC. Its translation is CASSWGEQGANGYTF.

The chain carries TRBV20-1 and TRBJ1-1; 7 bases align to TRBD1. The CDR3 runs 14 residues. V lost 4 bases to trimming and J lost 2 bases; unmatched junction nucleotides: 7. The germline V gene has CDR1 DFQATT and CDR2 SNEGSKA (reference sequence). CDR3 residues: CSAIPGTVNTEAFF. CDR3 sequence (DNA): TGCAGTGCTATACCCGGGACAGTCAACACTGAAGCTTTCTTT.

Many counts were recorded for this clonotype. The V call is TRBV7-6, the J call TRBJ2-3, with D tentatively TRBD2 (6 bases). The CDR3 consists of 13 residues. V lost 6 bases and J lost 8, with 15 bases in between. Looked up from germline, CDR1 is SGHVS and CDR2 is FNYEAQ. CDR3: CASSQEAGGTQYF. Here the CDR3 DNA reads TGTGCCAGCAGTCAAGAGGCCGGGGGTACGCAGTATTTT.

This clonotype has only a few counts. V usage is TRBV11-3 and J usage is TRBJ2-6; TRBD1 matches at 10 bases. CDR1 is SGHNT and CDR2 is YENEEA in the germline V gene. V trimming: 2 bases; J trimming: 2 bases; junction bases outside the gene matches: 3. The CDR3 runs to 17 residues. The CDR3 spells CASSLFGQGAGANVLTF. For the CDR3, the DNA is TGTGCCAGCAGCTTATTCGGACAGGGGGCTGGGGCCAACGTCCTGACTTTC.

This clonotype showed up many times. The genes are TRBV4-3 and TRBJ2-2; 9 nucleotides line up with TRBD1. This CDR3 spans 14 amino acids. CDR1 and CDR2 (germline): LGHNA, YSLEER. Trimming removed 5 bases from V and 7 bases from J; junction bases left unmatched: 5. CDR3 protein: CASSWDRVRGELFF. CDR3 in DNA: TGCGCCAGCAGCTGGGACAGGGTACGCGGGGAGCTGTTTTTT.